This T cell receptor (beta chain) stems from a study of T cell repertoires in cytomegalovirus infection. TCRdb used MiXCR to reprocess the reads, holding one entry per CDR3 protein. The table records 150,000 to 200,000 distinct CDR3 sequences, 9.5% of them present only once. This clonotype was picked up many times. Trimming cost V 4 bases and J 0 bases; bases outside gene matches: 7. CDR3 length equals 17 residues. Germline values: CDR1 SGHAT, CDR2 FQNNGV. Sequenced material: PBMCs. The chain uses TRBV11-2 and TRBJ2-1; 9 bases map to TRBD2. This receptor was taken from a human donor in good health (CMV status not recorded). Some clones in this sample may be carry-over from other donors' samples. CDR3 in DNA: TGTGCCAGCAGCTCGCTTGGCGGGGGGGTCTCCTACAATGAGCAGTTCTTC. Its protein is CASSSLGGGVSYNEQFF. The variable domain in full, completed from reference TRBV11-2 and TRBJ2-1, reads EAGVAQSPRYKIIEKRQSVAFWCNPISGHATLYWYQQILGQGPKLLIQFQNNGVVDDSQLPKDRFSAERLKGVDSTLKIQPAKLEDSAVYLCASSSLGGGVSYNEQFFGPGTRLTVL.